This passage covers 11 T cell receptor beta chains from one sample sequenced in a study of cytomegalovirus exposure and HLA in healthy donors. Profiling relied on immunoSEQ multiplex PCR, and the TCRdb table lists in-frame clones only, not all of them. This sample has tens of thousands of clones, with 85% to 95% found just once. The sample taken for sequencing was PBMCs. These receptors came from a woman under 30 in good health and CMV-seronegative.

The chain joins TRBV7-2 to TRBJ2-5; 9 bases map to TRBD1. Trimming at V came to 4 bases and at J to 0 bases, leaving 6 bases not matched to a gene. Germline V gene sequence: CDR1 SGHTA, CDR2 FQGNSA. The CDR3 contains 16 residues. In DNA form, the CDR3 reads TGTGCCAGCAGCTCCACAGGGGGCTGGTACCAAGAGACCCAGTACTTC. As protein: CASSSTGGWYQETQYF.

V gene TRBV30 combines with J gene TRBJ2-6; D uncertain. This CDR3 spans 14 amino acids. Germline V gene lookup returns CDR1 GTSNPN and CDR2 SVGIG (reference sequence). In DNA form, the CDR3 reads TGTGCAGTGAGCGCCGCCTCTGGGGCCAACGTCCTGACTTTC. Translation: CAVSAASGANVLTF.

The genes are TRBV25-1 and TRBJ2-3, with 8 bases fitting TRBD1. The CDR3 loop spans 15 amino acids. Germline V gene data show CDR1 as MGHDK and CDR2 as SYGVNS. V lost 6 bases to trimming and J lost 6 bases; unmatched junction nucleotides: 11. The chain's CDR3 is CASRTTGGVGDTQYF. The CDR3 nucleotides are TGTGCCAGCAGAACTACAGGGGGAGTAGGGGATACGCAGTATTTT.

This rearrangement joins TRBV7-7 to TRBJ2-1; 10 bases line up with TRBD2. The CDR3 runs to 16 residues. Trimming removed 1 base from V and 4 bases from J; junction bases left unmatched: 4. The germline V gene has CDR1 SSHAT and CDR2 FNYEAQ (reference sequence). CDR3 DNA: TGTGCCAGCAGCTTAGGTAGCGGGGGGATGTACAATGAGCAGTTCTTC. This sequence encodes CASSLGSGGMYNEQFF.

The chain employs TRBV6-5 and TRBJ1-2, with TRBD1 matching over 9 bases. The CDR3 is made up of 14 amino acids. In germline, CDR1 is MNHEY, CDR2 SVGAGI. V shed 5 bases, J shed 6 bases, and the junction held 7 bases outside the gene matches. The CDR3 bases are TGTGCCAGCAGTCGGGACAGGGAAGTCCATGGCTACACCTTC. This sequence encodes CASSRDREVHGYTF.

The V and J genes are TRBV28 and TRBJ1-2; TRBD1 matches 8 bases. There are 13 residues in the CDR3. V shed 6 bases, J shed 6 bases, and the junction held 6 bases outside the gene matches. The germline CDR1 and CDR2 sequences are MDHEN and SYDVKM. The CDR3 loop reads CASRSTGDNGYTF. DNA of the CDR3: TGTGCCAGCAGATCGACAGGGGACAATGGCTACACCTTC.

V and J are TRBV7-3 and TRBJ1-1; a weak D match, TRBD1 (5 bases). V was cut by 5 bases and J by 4 bases, with 14 bases left in between. This CDR3 is built from 14 residues. Germline V gene lookup returns CDR1 SGHTA and CDR2 FQGTGA. The CDR3 region is CASSPRGFGTEAFF. For the CDR3, the DNA is TGTGCCAGCAGCCCTAGGGGATTCGGCACTGAAGCTTTCTTT. Filled out from reference TRBV7-3 and TRBJ1-1, the complete variable domain reads GAGVSQTPSNKVTEKGKYVELRCDPISGHTALYWYRQSLGQGPEFLIYFQGTGAADDSGLPNDRFFAVRPEGSVSTLKIQRTERGDSAVYLCASSPRGFGTEAFFGQGTRLTVV.

The gene calls are TRBV6-6 and TRBJ1-1; 9 bases agree with TRBD1. V dropped 6 bases and J dropped 6; count of bases not matched to a gene: 5. The CDR3 extends over 13 amino acids. Germline-derived CDR1 and CDR2 are MNHNY and SVGAGI (reference sequence). The CDR3 loop is CASSHRGPPEAFF. DNA for the CDR3: TGTGCCAGCAGCCACAGGGGGCCGCCTGAAGCTTTCTTT.

The V and J genes are TRBV15 and TRBJ2-7; D unclear. In germline, CDR1 is LNHNV, CDR2 YYDKDF (reference sequence). CDR3 length: 12 amino acids. V lost 1 base and J lost 6, with 7 bases in between. CDR3 protein: CATSRVGGEQYF. CDR3 coding DNA: TGTGCCACCAGCAGAGTTGGCGGCGAGCAGTACTTC.

The chain uses TRBV18 and TRBJ1-3, with TRBD1 identical over 7 bases. The CDR3 has 14 amino acids. V trimming: 3 bases; J trimming: 2 bases; junction bases outside the gene matches: 1. CDR1 and CDR2 from the germline V gene are KGHSH and LQKENI. The CDR3 region has the DNA TGTGCCAGCTCACCCGACAGGGCTGGAAACACCATATATTTT. Translation gives CASSPDRAGNTIYF. Variable domain in full (rest from reference TRBV18 and TRBJ1-3): NAGVMQNPRHLVRRRGQEARLRCSPMKGHSHVYWYRQLPEEGLKFMVYLQKENIIDESGMPKERFSAEFPKEGPSILRIQQVVRGDSAAYFCASSPDRAGNTIYFGEGSWLTVV.

In nucleotides, the CDR3 is TGTGCCAGCAGCTTAGGAACAGGGTTCTATGGCTACACCTTC. Encoded protein: CASSLGTGFYGYTF. This chain connects TRBV7-6 to TRBJ1-2, with a possible D match to TRBD1 (6 bases). Trimming removed 1 base at V and 4 bases at J, with 10 bases between. The length of the CDR3 is 14 residues. Germline CDR1 SGHVS, CDR2 FNYEAQ.